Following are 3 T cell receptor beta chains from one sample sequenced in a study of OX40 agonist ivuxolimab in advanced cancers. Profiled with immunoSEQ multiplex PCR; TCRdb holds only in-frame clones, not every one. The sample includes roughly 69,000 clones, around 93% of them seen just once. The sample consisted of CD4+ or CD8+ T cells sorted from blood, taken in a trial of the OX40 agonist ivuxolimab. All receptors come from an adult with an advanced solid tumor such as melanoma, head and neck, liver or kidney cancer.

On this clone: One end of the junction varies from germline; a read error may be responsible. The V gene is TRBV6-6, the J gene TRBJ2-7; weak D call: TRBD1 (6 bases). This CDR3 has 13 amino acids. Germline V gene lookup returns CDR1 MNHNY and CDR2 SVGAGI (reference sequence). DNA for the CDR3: TGTGCCACATTGGGGGACACCTCCCACGAGCAGTACTTC. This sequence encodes CATLGDTSHEQYF.

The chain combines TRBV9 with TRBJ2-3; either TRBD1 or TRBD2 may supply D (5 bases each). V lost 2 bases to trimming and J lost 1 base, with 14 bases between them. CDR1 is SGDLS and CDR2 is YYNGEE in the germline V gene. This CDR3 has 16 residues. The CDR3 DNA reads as TGTGCCAGCAGCGTGGCCGGGACGCGAGGCACAGATACGCAGTATTTT. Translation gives CASSVAGTRGTDTQYF.

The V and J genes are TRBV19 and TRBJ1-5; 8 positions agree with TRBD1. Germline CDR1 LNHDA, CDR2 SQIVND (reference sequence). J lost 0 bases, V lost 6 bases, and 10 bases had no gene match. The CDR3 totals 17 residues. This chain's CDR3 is CASSQGTGRISNQPQHF. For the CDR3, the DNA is TGTGCCAGTAGCCAAGGGACAGGTAGAATTAGCAATCAGCCCCAGCATTTT.